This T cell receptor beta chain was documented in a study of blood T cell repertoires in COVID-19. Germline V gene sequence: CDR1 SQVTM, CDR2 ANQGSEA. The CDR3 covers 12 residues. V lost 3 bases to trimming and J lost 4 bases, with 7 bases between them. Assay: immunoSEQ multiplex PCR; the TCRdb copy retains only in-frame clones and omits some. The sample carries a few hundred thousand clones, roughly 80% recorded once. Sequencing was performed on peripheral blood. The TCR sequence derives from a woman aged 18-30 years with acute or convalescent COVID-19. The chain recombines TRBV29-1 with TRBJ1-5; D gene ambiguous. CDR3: CSVEAPNQPQHF. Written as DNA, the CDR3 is TGCAGCGTTGAGGCACCAAATCAGCCCCAGCATTTT.